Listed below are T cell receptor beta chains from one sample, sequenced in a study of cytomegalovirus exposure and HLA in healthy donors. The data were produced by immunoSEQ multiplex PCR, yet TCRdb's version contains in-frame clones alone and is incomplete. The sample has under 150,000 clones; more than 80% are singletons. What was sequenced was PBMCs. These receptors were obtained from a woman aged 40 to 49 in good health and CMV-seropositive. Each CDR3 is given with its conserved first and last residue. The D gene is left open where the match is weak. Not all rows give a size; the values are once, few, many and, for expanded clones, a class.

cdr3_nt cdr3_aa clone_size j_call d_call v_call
TGCGCCAGCTCCGGGGGGGAACAAACAAGCTCCTACGAGCAGTACTTC CASSGGEQTSSYEQYF . TRBJ2-7 TRBD2 TRBV5-1
TGTGCCAGCAGCTTAGGGGCACTTCCCTACAATGAGCAGTTCTTC CASSLGALPYNEQFF once TRBJ2-1 . TRBV7-2
TGTGCCAGCAGTGACCCGGCGGGGGACTACGAGCAGTACTTC CASSDPAGDYEQYF . TRBJ2-7 TRBD2 TRBV25-1
TGTGCCAGCAGCCTAACGAGACACGCCTACGAGCAGTACTTC CASSLTRHAYEQYF . TRBJ2-7 . TRBV7-3
TGTGCCAGCAGCCCTCAGGGGGCGCTTAACACCGGGGAGCTGTTTTTT CASSPQGALNTGELFF . TRBJ2-2 TRBD1 TRBV11-2
TGTGCCTGGAGCGTCAGGGGAAGAGTTAATCACTATGGCTACACCTTC CAWSVRGRVNHYGYTF . TRBJ1-2 . TRBV30
TGTGCCAGCAGTCAAGAGGGGACAGGGTGGAGAAACACCATATATTTT CASSQEGTGWRNTIYF . TRBJ1-3 TRBD1 TRBV28
TGCGCCAGCAGTCAGGGGCAGGGGAATGGCTACACCTTC CASSQGQGNGYTF . TRBJ1-2 . TRBV23-1
TGTGCCAGCAGCGTAGGGGCAGGGGGAGTCGGGACTGAAGCTTTCTTT CASSVGAGGVGTEAFF . TRBJ1-1 TRBD1 TRBV9
TGCGCCAGCAGCTTGCAGGGGGCAATTCCGAATGAGCAGTTCTTC CASSLQGAIPNEQFF . TRBJ2-1 TRBD1 TRBV5-1
TGTGCCAGCAGGTACAGGGTAAGCTCTGGAAACACCATATATTTT CASRYRVSSGNTIYF . TRBJ1-3 . TRBV7-2
TGTGCCAGCAGTTACACTGGACAGGGGTATTCACCCCTCCACTTT CASSYTGQGYSPLHF . TRBJ1-6 TRBD1 TRBV6-5
TGTGCCAGAAGCTTGCACAGGGGAGCTGAAAAACTGTTTTTT CARSLHRGAEKLFF . TRBJ1-4 TRBD1 TRBV5-3
TGTGCCAGCAGTTCAACAGGGGTGTCTCAAGAGACCCAGTACTTC CASSSTGVSQETQYF . TRBJ2-5 TRBD1 TRBV6-5
TGTGCCAGCAGCCCCCGGGGTATCGGCGATAGAGAGACCCAGTACTTC CASSPRGIGDRETQYF . TRBJ2-5 . TRBV14
TGCAGCGTTGAAGGGTCGGGAGGAGCGAACACTGAAGCTTTCTTT CSVEGSGGANTEAFF . TRBJ1-1 . TRBV29-1
TGCGCCAGCAGCCACACCGGGACTAGCGGCACAGATACGCAGTATTTT CASSHTGTSGTDTQYF . TRBJ2-3 TRBD2 TRBV5-1
TGCGCCAGCAGCTTGGATTCGGGGGCCTACAATGAGCAGTTCTTC CASSLDSGAYNEQFF . TRBJ2-1 . TRBV5-1
TGTGCCAGCAGCCCGGGCTACAGGGGGAGCTCCTACGAGCAGTACTTC CASSPGYRGSSYEQYF . TRBJ2-7 TRBD1 TRBV28
TGTGCCAGCAGCTTAGGAAGGACTAGCAGAAACAATGAGCAGTTCTTC CASSLGRTSRNNEQFF . TRBJ2-1 TRBD2 TRBV7-8
TGCGCCAGCAGCACACAGGGGGCCACTGAAGCTTTCTTT CASSTQGATEAFF few TRBJ1-1 TRBD1 TRBV5-1
TGTGCCAGCAGTTTAGGCGGCGGGGTCTCCTACAATGAGCAGTTCTTC CASSLGGGVSYNEQFF . TRBJ2-1 . TRBV27
TGTGCCAGCACCGGGGGGCTCCAAGAGACCCAGTACTTC CASTGGLQETQYF . TRBJ2-5 . TRBV27
TGTGCCAGCAGTGATCTCAGGGGAAATTACGAGCAGTACTTC CASSDLRGNYEQYF . TRBJ2-7 . TRBV2
TGTGCCAGCTCCGGACAGGGGAGGTCCTACGAGCAGTACTTC CASSGQGRSYEQYF . TRBJ2-7 TRBD1 TRBV28
TGCGCCAGCAGTGTAGCTAGCGGGGTTAGGAGTGAGCAGTTCTTC CASSVASGVRSEQFF . TRBJ2-1 TRBD2 TRBV10-2
TGTGCCAGCAGCGCCATAGCGGGGACCTATAACTATGGCTACACCTTC CASSAIAGTYNYGYTF . TRBJ1-2 . TRBV6-4
TGTGCCAGCAGTCCCCGGGGGGTCGGGGCCAACGTCCTGACTTTC CASSPRGVGANVLTF . TRBJ2-6 TRBD2 TRBV27
TGTGCCAGCAGTACCTCGGGCAGGGGGAAGGTTGAATATTTT CASSTSGRGKVEYF . TRBJ1-3 TRBD1 TRBV7-8
TGTGCCAGCAGCGAGACAGGGCGCTACGAGCAGTACTTC CASSETGRYEQYF few TRBJ2-7 TRBD1 TRBV9
TGCGCCAGCAGATCATCAGGCAGTCCATCCACTGAAGCTTTCTTT CASRSSGSPSTEAFF . TRBJ1-1 . TRBV5-1
TGTGCCAGCAGCGTAGGAACAGGGAGAGGGGCAGAGACCCAGTACTTC CASSVGTGRGAETQYF . TRBJ2-5 . TRBV9
TGTGCCAGCAGTTACTCCTCTAGCTCTGGGGCCAACGTCCTGACTTTC CASSYSSSSGANVLTF . TRBJ2-6 . TRBV6-5
TGTGCCAGCAGTCCTGCGGGACTAGCGATCGGGGAGCTGTTTTTT CASSPAGLAIGELFF . TRBJ2-2 TRBD2 TRBV6-5
TGCGCCAGCAGCCCCAGACCCGACAGCGCAACTAATGAAAAACTGTTTTTT CASSPRPDSATNEKLFF few TRBJ1-4 . TRBV5-1
TGTGCCAGCAGTTTACTGATTCTTCGACTAGGGGCAGATACGCAGTATTTT CASSLLILRLGADTQYF . TRBJ2-3 . TRBV28
TGTGCCTGGGGCAGCGGGACAGATACGCAGTATTTT CAWGSGTDTQYF . TRBJ2-3 . TRBV30
TGTGCCAGCAGTGGTGACAGTCAAGAGACCCAGTACTTC CASSGDSQETQYF . TRBJ2-5 . TRBV2
TGTGCCAGCAGCTCTAGTCTGACAGGGGACACTGAAGCTTTCTTT CASSSSLTGDTEAFF . TRBJ1-1 TRBD1 TRBV7-9
TGTTCCAGCAGCTCTGTACAGGGCCCCCTGCGGAATCAGCCCCAGCATTTT CSSSSVQGPLRNQPQHF few TRBJ1-5 . TRBV7-9
TGTGCCAGCAGCTTCGACAGGTACGAGCAGTACTTC CASSFDRYEQYF . TRBJ2-7 . TRBV5-4
TGTGCCATCAAGGGGTCTACCTACGAGCAGTACTTC CAIKGSTYEQYF . TRBJ2-7 . TRBV10-3
TGTGCCAGCAGCTTGGTAGCAGTTATGAACACTGAAGCTTTCTTT CASSLVAVMNTEAFF . TRBJ1-1 . TRBV5-6
TGTGCTAGTGGTTGGGGGGTGGGCGGCTATGGACGAGAAAAACTGTTTTTT CASGWGVGGYGREKLFF few TRBJ1-4 . TRBV12-5
TGTGCCAGCAGCTTACCAGGTTCGGCACAAGAGACCCAGTACTTC CASSLPGSAQETQYF . TRBJ2-5 . TRBV7-2
TGCGCCAGCAGCCAAGATCTGTCAGATGAAGCTTTCTTT CASSQDLSDEAFF once TRBJ1-1 . TRBV4-1
TGTGCCAGCAGCCGAGGGACTAGCGGTCTCTACGAGCAGTACTTC CASSRGTSGLYEQYF . TRBJ2-7 TRBD2 TRBV11-2
TGTGCCAGCAGCGTCCGGGGGGCGGGACCAGATACGCAGTATTTT CASSVRGAGPDTQYF . TRBJ2-3 . TRBV7-3
TGTGCCAGCAGCGTAGGACAGGGAACGGTTGGGTATGGCTACACCTTC CASSVGQGTVGYGYTF . TRBJ1-2 TRBD1 TRBV9
TGTGCCAGCTCACCTTCGACTAGCGGGAGGACCTACAATGAGCAGTTCTTC CASSPSTSGRTYNEQFF . TRBJ2-1 TRBD2 TRBV18
TGTGCCAGCTCACCCGACGTCAGGGGGGCGGGTGAGCAGTTCTTC CASSPDVRGAGEQFF . TRBJ2-1 . TRBV18
TGTGCCAGCACCCTAGGCCTCTATGGCTACACCTTC CASTLGLYGYTF . TRBJ1-2 . TRBV2
TGTGCCAGCAGCTCTAGCGGGGGGGGCTACAATGAGCAGTTCTTC CASSSSGGGYNEQFF . TRBJ2-1 TRBD2 TRBV2